This T cell receptor (beta chain) was sequenced in a study of cytomegalovirus exposure and HLA in healthy donors. General observations from the study: High sensitivity and specificity were reportedly achieved when the classifier diagnosed cytomegalovirus status.

As to this clone: The antigen remains unidentified.

The approximately 120-subject validation cohort, separate from the roughly 670-subject first cohort, included the donors. After removal of 4 bases from V and 7 bases from J, the junction contained 10 bases not matched to a gene. The CDR3 consists of 15 residues. Germline V gives CDR1 SGHRS, CDR2 YFSETQ. Assay: immunoSEQ multiplex PCR; the TCRdb copy retains only in-frame clones and omits some. Altogether about 170,000 clones are present, 65% to 90% being singletons, with the ten largest covering 2% to 2.5%. The genes are TRBV5-1 and TRBJ1-4, with 7 bases that match TRBD1. The source of this sequence is a woman between 18 and 29 years old in good health and CMV-seronegative. The sequenced material came from PBMCs. CDR3 bases: TGCGCCAGCAGCCTCACAGGGGCCGGAGGTGAAAAACTGTTTTTT. Translation: CASSLTGAGGEKLFF.